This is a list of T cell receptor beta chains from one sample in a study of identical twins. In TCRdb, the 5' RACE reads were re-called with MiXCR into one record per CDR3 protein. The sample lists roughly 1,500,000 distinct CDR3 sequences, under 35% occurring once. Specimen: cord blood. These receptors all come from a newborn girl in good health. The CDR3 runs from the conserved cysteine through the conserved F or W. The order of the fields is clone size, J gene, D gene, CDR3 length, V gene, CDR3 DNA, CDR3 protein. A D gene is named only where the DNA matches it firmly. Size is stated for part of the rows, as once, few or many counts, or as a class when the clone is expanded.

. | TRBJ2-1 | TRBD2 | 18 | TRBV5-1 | TGCGCCAGCAGCTTGGGGCCAGCGGGAGGGGGTTCCTACAATGAGCAGTTCTTC | CASSLGPAGGGSYNEQFF
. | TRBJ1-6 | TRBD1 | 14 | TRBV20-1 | TGCAGTGCTAGGCTTGACAGGGAGGGAGGGACCCTCCACTTT | CSARLDREGGTLHF
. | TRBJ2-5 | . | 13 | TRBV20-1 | TGCAGTGCCCCCCCGGACAGCCAAGAGACCCAGTACTTC | CSAPPDSQETQYF
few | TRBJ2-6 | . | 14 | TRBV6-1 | TGTGCCAGCAGGGATGTATGGGGGGCCAACGTCCTGACTTTC | CASRDVWGANVLTF
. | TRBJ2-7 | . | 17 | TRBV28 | TGTGCCAGCAGTTTATCCCGCGGGAACAGGGGTAGGTACGAGCAGTACTTC | CASSLSRGNRGRYEQYF
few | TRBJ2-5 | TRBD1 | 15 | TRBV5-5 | TGTGCCAGCAGCTTACAAACAGGGGCCCAAGAGACCCAGTACTTC | CASSLQTGAQETQYF
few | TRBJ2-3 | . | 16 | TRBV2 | TGTGCCAGCAGAAGGTCTCAGCAGTCGATCTTAGATACGCAGTATTTT | CASRRSQQSILDTQYF
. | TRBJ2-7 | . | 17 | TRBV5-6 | TGTGCCAGCAGCCCCTTGGCTTTGAGAAGCTCCTACAATGAGCAGTACTTC | CASSPLALRSSYNEQYF
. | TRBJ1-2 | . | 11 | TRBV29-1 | TGCCGCGTTGAAGGGTTCTATGGCTACACCTTC | CRVEGFYGYTF
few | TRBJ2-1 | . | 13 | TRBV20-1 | TGCAGTGCTCCCCGTGGGGGGAACAATGAGCAGTTCTTC | CSAPRGGNNEQFF
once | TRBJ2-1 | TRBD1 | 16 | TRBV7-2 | TGTGCCAGCAGCTTAAGGGGGACAGGGTTGAGCAATGAGCAGTTCTTC | CASSLRGTGLSNEQFF
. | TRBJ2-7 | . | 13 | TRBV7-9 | TGTGCCAGCAGCTTAAAGAGCGGGCACGAGCAGTACTTC | CASSLKSGHEQYF
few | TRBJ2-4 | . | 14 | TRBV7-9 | TGTGCCAGCAGCGCCAGCGGACCGAAAAACATTCAGTACTTC | CASSASGPKNIQYF
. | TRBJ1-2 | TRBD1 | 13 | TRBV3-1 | TGTGCCAGCAGCGCGGGACAGGCACATGGCTACACCTTC | CASSAGQAHGYTF
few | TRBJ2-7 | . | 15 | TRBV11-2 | TGTGCCAGCAGCGCCCTGACAGGCCCCCTCTACGAGCAGTACTTC | CASSALTGPLYEQYF
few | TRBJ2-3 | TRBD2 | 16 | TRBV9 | TGTGCCAGCAGCCCCAAACCGGGGGGACGCACAGATACGCAGTATTTT | CASSPKPGGRTDTQYF
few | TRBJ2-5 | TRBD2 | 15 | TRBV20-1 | TGCAGTGCTAGAGACGGACTAGCGCCCAAAGAGACCCAGTACTTC | CSARDGLAPKETQYF
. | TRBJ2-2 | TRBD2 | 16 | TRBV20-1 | TGCAGTGCTGAAATTCCGGGAGGTGCGAACACCGGGGAGCTGTTTTTT | CSAEIPGGANTGELFF
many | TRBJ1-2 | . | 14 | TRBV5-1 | TGCGCCAGCAGCTTGGACACCTCTAACTATGGCTACACCTTC | CASSLDTSNYGYTF
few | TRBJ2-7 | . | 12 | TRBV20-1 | TGCAGTGCAAACCTGGACAGCAACGAGCAGTACTTC | CSANLDSNEQYF
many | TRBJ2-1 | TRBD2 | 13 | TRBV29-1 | TGCCCCCCTAGCGGGAGCTCCTACAATGAGCAGTTCTTC | CPPSGSSYNEQFF
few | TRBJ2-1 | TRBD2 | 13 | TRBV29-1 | TGCAGCGTTTTGAGCGGGGGTAACAATGAGCAGTTCTTC | CSVLSGGNNEQFF
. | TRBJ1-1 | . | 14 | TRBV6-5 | TGTGCCAGCAGCCGCGGACAGTTGGACACTGAAGCTTTCTTT | CASSRGQLDTEAFF
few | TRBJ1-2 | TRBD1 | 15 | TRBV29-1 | TGCAGCGTTGCCCCTGGACAGGGGGCAGACTATGGCTACACCTTC | CSVAPGQGADYGYTF
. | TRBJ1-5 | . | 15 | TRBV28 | TGTGCCAGCAGTCAACCTTTGGGGGGGAGGCAGCCCCAGCATTTT | CASSQPLGGRQPQHF
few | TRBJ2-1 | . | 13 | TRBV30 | TGTGCCTGGAGTGCCTACTATGGGAATGAGCAGTTCTTC | CAWSAYYGNEQFF